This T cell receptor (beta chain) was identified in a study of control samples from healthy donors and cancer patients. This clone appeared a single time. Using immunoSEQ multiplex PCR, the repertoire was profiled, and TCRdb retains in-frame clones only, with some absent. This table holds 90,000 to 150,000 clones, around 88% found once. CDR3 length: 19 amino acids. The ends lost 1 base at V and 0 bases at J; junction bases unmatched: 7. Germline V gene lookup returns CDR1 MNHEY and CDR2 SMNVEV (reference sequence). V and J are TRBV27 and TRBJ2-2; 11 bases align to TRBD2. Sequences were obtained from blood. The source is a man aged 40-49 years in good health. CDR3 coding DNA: TGTGCCAGCAGTTTATTAGCGGGGGGGCCTGACCCGAACACCGGGGAGCTGTTTTTT. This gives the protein CASSLLAGGPDPNTGELFF.